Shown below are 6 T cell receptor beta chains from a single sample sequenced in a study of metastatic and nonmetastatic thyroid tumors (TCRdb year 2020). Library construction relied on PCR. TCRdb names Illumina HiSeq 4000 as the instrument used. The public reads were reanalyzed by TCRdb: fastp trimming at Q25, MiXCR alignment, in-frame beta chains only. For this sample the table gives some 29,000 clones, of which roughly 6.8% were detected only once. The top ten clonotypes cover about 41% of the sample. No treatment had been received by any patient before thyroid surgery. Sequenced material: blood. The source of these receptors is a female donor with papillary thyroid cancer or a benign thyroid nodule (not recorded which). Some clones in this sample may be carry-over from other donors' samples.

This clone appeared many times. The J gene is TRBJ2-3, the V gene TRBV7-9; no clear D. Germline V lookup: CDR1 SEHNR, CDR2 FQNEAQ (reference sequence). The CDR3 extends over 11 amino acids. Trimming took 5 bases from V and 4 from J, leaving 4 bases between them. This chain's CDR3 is CASSTADTQYF. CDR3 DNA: TGTGCCAGCAGCACAGCAGATACGCAGTATTTT.

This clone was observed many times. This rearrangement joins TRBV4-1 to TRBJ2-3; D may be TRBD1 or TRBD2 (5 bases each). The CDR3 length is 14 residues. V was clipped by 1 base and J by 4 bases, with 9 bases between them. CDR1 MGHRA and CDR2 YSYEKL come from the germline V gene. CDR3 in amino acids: CASSQVRDPDTQYF. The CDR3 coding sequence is TGCGCCAGCAGCCAAGTTCGGGACCCAGATACGCAGTATTTT.

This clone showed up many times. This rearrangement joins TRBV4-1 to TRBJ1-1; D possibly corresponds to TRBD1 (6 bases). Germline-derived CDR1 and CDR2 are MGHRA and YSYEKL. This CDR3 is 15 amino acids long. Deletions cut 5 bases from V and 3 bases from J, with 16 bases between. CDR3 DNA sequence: TGCGCCAGCAGCACCCCCGGGGGCGGTGACACTGAAGCTTTCTTT. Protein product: CASSTPGGGDTEAFF.

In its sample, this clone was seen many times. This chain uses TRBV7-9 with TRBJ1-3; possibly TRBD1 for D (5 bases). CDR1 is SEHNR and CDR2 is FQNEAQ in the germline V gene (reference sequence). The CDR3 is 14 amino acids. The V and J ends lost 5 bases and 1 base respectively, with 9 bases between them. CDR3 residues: CASSRGGSGNTIYF. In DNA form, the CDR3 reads TGTGCCAGCAGCCGGGGGGGGTCTGGAAACACCATATATTTT.

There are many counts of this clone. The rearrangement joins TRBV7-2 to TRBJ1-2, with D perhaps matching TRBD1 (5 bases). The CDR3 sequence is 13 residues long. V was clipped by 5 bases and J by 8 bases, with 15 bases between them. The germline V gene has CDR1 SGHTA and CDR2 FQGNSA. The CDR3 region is CASSQDRSGGYTF. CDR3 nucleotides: TGTGCCAGCAGCCAAGACAGATCGGGCGGCTACACCTTC.

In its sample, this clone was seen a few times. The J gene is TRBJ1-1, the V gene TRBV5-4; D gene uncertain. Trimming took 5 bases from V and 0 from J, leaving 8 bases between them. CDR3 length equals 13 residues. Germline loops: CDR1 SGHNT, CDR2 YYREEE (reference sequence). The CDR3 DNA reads TGTGCCAGCAGTTACGTTTTGAACACTGAAGCTTTCTTT. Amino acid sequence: CASSYVLNTEAFF.